This entry lists 21 T cell receptor beta chains sequenced from one sample in a study of cytomegalovirus exposure and HLA in healthy donors. The PCR employed 60 Vbeta primers together with 13 Jbeta primers. Libraries were prepared by immunoSEQ multiplex PCR; TCRdb keeps only in-frame clonotypes and omits some of them. The repertoire shows about 120,000 clones; the top ten hold about 3.5%. Sequenced sample: PBMCs. These receptors all stem from a man aged 18 to 35 in good health and CMV-seronegative.

V and J are TRBV5-1 and TRBJ2-3, with a possible D match to TRBD2 (7 bases). The V and J ends lost 0 bases and 4 bases respectively, with 18 bases between them. CDR3 length: 17 amino acids. Germline CDR1 reads SGHRS; CDR2 reads YFSETQ. The chain's CDR3 is CASSLGLGGAPADTQYF. In nucleotides, the CDR3 is TGCGCCAGCAGCTTGGGGCTGGGGGGGGCCCCCGCAGATACGCAGTATTTT.

The genes are TRBV15 and TRBJ2-7; possible D gene TRBD2, 5 bases. The ends were cut back, 1 base at V and 5 bases at J, with 12 bases in the middle. CDR1 is LNHNV and CDR2 is YYDKDF in the germline V gene (reference sequence). The CDR3 spans 14 residues. In DNA form, the CDR3 reads TGTGCCACCAGCAGAGCTGGGAGTCAGGACGAGCAGTACTTC. Its protein is CATSRAGSQDEQYF.

V is TRBV25-1 and J is TRBJ1-5; tentatively, D is TRBD1 (6 bases). V dropped 8 bases and J dropped 6 bases, with 14 bases sitting between them. The length of the CDR3 is 13 residues. Germline-derived CDR1 and CDR2 are MGHDK and SYGVNS. The CDR3 is CASEGGAGQPQHF. The CDR3 DNA follows: TGTGCCAGCGAGGGGGGGGCCGGTCAGCCCCAGCATTTT.

This chain uses TRBV9 with TRBJ2-4; D unclear. Germline CDR1 and CDR2: SGDLS and YYNGEE. The CDR3 loop spans 16 amino acids. V was shortened by 4 bases and J by 0 bases, with 14 bases between the two germline ends. The CDR3 is CASSPRATLAKNIQYF. DNA for the CDR3: TGTGCCAGCAGCCCCCGAGCGACCCTAGCCAAAAACATTCAGTACTTC.

This chain joins TRBV5-5 and TRBJ2-1; 14 bases are shared with TRBD2. The junction had 4 bases not matched to a gene; V was cut back by 5 bases and J by 6 bases. CDR1 is SGHKS, CDR2 YYEKEE, per germline (reference sequence). The CDR3 is 15 amino acids. CDR3 in DNA: TGTGCCAGCAGACGGGGACTAGCGGGAGCCAATGAGCAGTTCTTC. Amino acid sequence: CASRRGLAGANEQFF.

The chain is built from TRBV10-1 and TRBJ2-2; 9 nucleotides line up with TRBD1. The V gene's germline CDR1 is WNHNN and CDR2 SYGVQD (reference sequence). This CDR3 spans 14 amino acids. J lost 5 bases, V lost 2 bases, and 0 bases had no gene match. DNA of the CDR3: TGCGCCAGCAGTGAGGGACAGGGGACCGGGGAGCTGTTTTTT. It encodes CASSEGQGTGELFF.

This sequence joins TRBV7-2 and TRBJ2-5; D might be TRBD2 (6 bases). V shed 4 bases and J shed 5 bases, with 14 bases lying between them. The CDR3 length is 14 residues. CDR1 is SGHTA, CDR2 FQGNSA, per germline. The CDR3 sequence is CASSSAGIGETQYF. The CDR3, as DNA: TGTGCCAGCAGCTCCGCGGGGATTGGGGAGACCCAGTACTTC.

This chain joins TRBV4-1 and TRBJ1-1; D gene ambiguous. The CDR3 has 15 amino acids. The germline V gene has CDR1 MGHRA and CDR2 YSYEKL. V gave up 4 bases and J gave up 3 bases, with 15 bases separating them. In nucleotides, the CDR3 is TGCGCCAGCAGCCTCCACCTCCACCCGGACACTGAAGCTTTCTTT. Translation gives CASSLHLHPDTEAFF.

This rearrangement joins TRBV9 to TRBJ1-6; a weak D match, TRBD1 (5 bases). Germline-derived CDR1 and CDR2 are SGDLS and YYNGEE. V lost 3 bases and J lost 5, with 12 bases in between. The CDR3 totals 15 residues. The CDR3: CASSETVSDNSPLHF. CDR3 nucleotides: TGTGCCAGCAGCGAGACAGTTTCCGATAATTCACCCCTCCACTTT.

This sequence joins TRBV20-1 and TRBJ2-7; D may be TRBD1 (6 bases). With 5 bases removed from V and 4 bases from J, the gap between germline ends came to 9 bases. The germline gives CDR1 DFQATT, CDR2 SNEGSKA (reference sequence). CDR3 length: 11 residues. The CDR3 region has the DNA TGCAGTGCTCAGGGGCTATACGAGCAGTACTTC. This sequence encodes CSAQGLYEQYF.

The V call is TRBV4-1, the J call TRBJ2-2; 9 bases align to TRBD2. The CDR3 length is 20 residues. Germline V gene lookup returns CDR1 MGHRA and CDR2 YSYEKL. Trimming at V came to 0 bases and at J to 2 bases, leaving 13 bases not matched to a gene. The CDR3 bases are TGCGCCAGCAGCCAAGATCGGGCCCGTCGGCTAGCGGGAAACACCGGGGAGCTGTTTTTT. This encodes CASSQDRARRLAGNTGELFF.

The chain employs TRBV11-3 and TRBJ1-6; TRBD1 agrees at 9 bases. CDR3 size: 14 residues. V trimming: 9 bases; J trimming: 10 bases; junction bases outside the gene matches: 10. Germline CDR1 and CDR2: SGHNT and YENEEA. In nucleotides, the CDR3 is TGTGCCAGTGTTACCCGGGACAGGGAATCACCCCTCCACTTT. Protein product: CASVTRDRESPLHF.

V gene TRBV6-5 combines with J gene TRBJ2-7; D unclear. CDR3 size: 12 residues. With 5 bases removed from V and 2 bases from J, the gap between germline ends came to 7 bases. Germline lookup yields CDR1 MNHEY and CDR2 SVGAGI. The CDR3 DNA reads as TGTGCCAGCAGTCCCCCTCCCTACGAGCAGTACTTC. Its protein is CASSPPPYEQYF.

V usage is TRBV7-8 and J usage is TRBJ1-1; no clear D. The V gene's germline CDR1 is SGHVS and CDR2 FQNEAQ. This CDR3 spans 15 amino acids. Between the trimmed V and J ends, which lost 6 bases and 3 bases, there was a span of 17 bases. CDR3 region: CASSPTSGLYTEAFF. The CDR3 region has the DNA TGTGCCAGCAGTCCGACTTCGGGTCTATACACTGAAGCTTTCTTT.

The genes are TRBV6-6 and TRBJ1-5; maybe TRBD1 (5 bases). V dropped 6 bases and J dropped 7 bases, with 13 bases sitting between them. This CDR3 comprises 13 residues. Germline-derived CDR1 and CDR2 are MNHNY and SVGAGI (reference sequence). In DNA, the CDR3 is TGTGCCAGCAGCGGGCAGGGCAGGCAGCCCCAGCATTTT. Protein product: CASSGQGRQPQHF.

The gene calls are TRBV18 and TRBJ2-6; D is uncertain. CDR3 size: 14 residues. V lost 3 bases and J lost 2, with 5 bases in between. Per germline, CDR1 KGHSH and CDR2 LQKENI. In DNA, the CDR3 is TGTGCCAGCTCACCCCTACCTGGGGCCAACGTCCTGACTTTC. It yields the protein CASSPLPGANVLTF.

This chain's CDR3 is CASRDPSGSGNEQFF. The CDR3 DNA is TGTGCCAGCAGAGACCCTAGCGGGAGCGGCAATGAGCAGTTCTTC. This rearrangement joins TRBV5-4 to TRBJ2-1; 10 bases line up with TRBD2. Trimming at V came to 5 bases and at J to 6 bases, leaving 8 bases not matched to a gene. Germline V gene lookup returns CDR1 SGHNT and CDR2 YYREEE (reference sequence). CDR3 length equals 15 residues.

The rearrangement uses TRBV5-1 and TRBJ2-3; D ambiguous. The germline V and J ends were trimmed by 1 base and 1 base, with 7 bases remaining between them. In germline, CDR1 is SGHRS, CDR2 YFSETQ. The CDR3 is 14 amino acids. In DNA form, the CDR3 reads TGCGCCAGCAGCTTGAGGCAGGGCACAGATACGCAGTATTTT. Protein product: CASSLRQGTDTQYF.

Notes on this clone: A read error may account for a junction end that differs from germline. The chain couples TRBV27 to TRBJ2-1, with 8 bases that match TRBD2. Germline V lookup: CDR1 MNHEY, CDR2 SMNVEV (reference sequence). This CDR3 has 14 amino acids. The CDR3 sequence: CASSPQPLAEWEIF. CDR3 nucleotide sequence: TGTGCCAGCAGCCCCCAACCACTAGCGGAGTGGGAGATCTTC.

This chain joins TRBV19 and TRBJ1-2; D is undetermined. CDR1 is LNHDA and CDR2 is SQIVND in the germline V gene (reference sequence). Trimming took 3 bases from V and 8 from J, leaving 16 bases between them. This CDR3 comprises 14 residues. CDR3 protein: CASSITGLGTGYTF. The CDR3 DNA reads TGTGCCAGTAGTATCACCGGGTTAGGTACGGGCTACACCTTC.

This chain connects TRBV2 to TRBJ1-3, with D maybe TRBD1 (5 bases). V shed 1 base and J shed 0 bases, with 7 bases lying between them. This CDR3 comprises 15 residues. CDR1 and CDR2 from the germline V gene are SNHLY and FYNNEI. CDR3 bases: TGTGCCAGCAGTGAAGTAGGGGACTCTGGAAACACCATATATTTT. Translated: CASSEVGDSGNTIYF.